The following is a T cell receptor (beta chain) sequence with its context. Its antigen is not yet known. Base-call qualities are not available, and no considerably larger clone is one nucleotide away. This specimen belongs to a study of T cell changes during pregnancy in multiple sclerosis (dated by TCRdb to the late 2010s). Some background on the complete study: In women with multiple sclerosis, the researchers looked at how the T cell repertoire shifted as pregnancy progressed.

Library preparation was by the immunoSEQ multiplex PCR assay. TCRdb limited this immuneACCESS table to in-frame rearrangements with V and J called. A share of clones is missing; checked studies link under half to unresolved V genes, and the rest is unexplained. The sample yields about 25,000 clones; around nine tenths were counted once. The ten largest clonotypes hold 0.95% to 1.3% of the sample. CDR1 and CDR2 were assigned from the germline V gene (reference sequence) as SEHNR and FQNEAQ. From cysteine to phenylalanine, the CDR3 is 14 amino acids long. The only DNA kept is the CDR3, 42 bases in frame from the first base. A distance of 9 bases separates the germline ends of V and J, which lose 2 bases and 2 bases respectively.

The receptor's source is a female donor in good health, enrolled as a control in a pregnancy study. The sequence is built from TRBV7-9 and TRBJ1-1; the D segment could be TRBD1, given 5 matching bases. The sample consisted of CD4+ T cells from peripheral blood mononuclear cells, taken in the second trimester of pregnancy. The DNA sequence is given as TGTGCCAGCAGCTTAATGGGGCCCAACACTGAAGCTTTCTTT. It codes for CASSLMGPNTEAFF. The variable domain in full, with residues beyond the CDR3 obtained from the reference TRBV7-9 and TRBJ1-1 genes, is DTGVSQNPRHKITKRGQNVTFRCDPISEHNRLYWYRQTLGQGPEFLTYFQNEAQLEKSRLLSDRFSAERPKGSFSTLEIQRTEQGDSAMYLCASSLMGPNTEAFFGQGTRLTVV.